The clone carrying this TCR beta chain occurred a few times. What it recognizes is unknown. The sample comes from a study of T cells after yellow fever vaccination. Whole-study context: Preparation of the low-cell-number fractions used SMART-Seq v4 Ultra Low Input.

The V gene lost 1 base and the J gene lost 5 bases, with 12 bases spanning the gap. The CDR3 is 15 amino acids. Looked up from germline, CDR1 is SGHDN and CDR2 is FVKESK. Making TCR cDNA involved 5'RACE template switching, which added UMIs and a universal primer site. TCRdb passed the 5' RACE reads through MiXCR, listing each CDR3 protein once. The table records around 500,000 distinct CDR3 sequences, 21% of them present only once. Whole-study results and caveats: Boosting was followed by the reappearance of most primary-vaccination clones (roughly 95% CD4, 85% to 90% CD8). One caveat is that FACS-sorted repertoires could contain abundant clonotypes contaminating from the bulk population.

The chain combines TRBV14 with TRBJ2-1, with unresolved D. This specimen was PBMCs, taken more than 20 days after the first yellow fever vaccination. The source is a man younger than 35 who received the YFV17D yellow fever vaccine. This chain's CDR3 is CASSQVGLLDNEQFF. CDR3 DNA: TGTGCCAGCAGCCAAGTGGGATTACTCGACAATGAGCAGTTCTTC.